A single sample gave rise to the 17 T cell receptor beta chains below, sequenced in a study of response to subunit inactivated influenza vaccine. TCRdb re-derived calls from the RT-PCR reads in MiXCR, one entry per CDR3 protein. The profile shows about 780,000 distinct CDR3 sequences, around 18% of them singletons. The sequences come from PBMCs from blood, collected about 5 days after vaccination. These TCRs come from a man in his forties or fifties who received an inactivated influenza vaccine.

This clonotype was seen more than once but under ten times. The chain recombines TRBV4-3 with TRBJ2-5; no firm D call. Trimming left V 0 bases short and J 2 bases short, with 10 bases between. Germline CDR1 LGHNA, CDR2 YSLEER. The CDR3 extends over 15 amino acids. CDR3 in amino acids: CASSQDGRRQETQYF. CDR3 coding DNA: TGCGCCAGCAGCCAAGACGGCAGGAGACAAGAGACCCAGTACTTC.

Many counts were recorded for this clonotype. The chain has TRBV20-1 and TRBJ2-7; D unclear. The length of the CDR3 is 14 residues. Trimming stripped 3 bases from V and 4 bases from J, with 16 bases between. The germline gives CDR1 DFQATT, CDR2 SNEGSKA (reference sequence). The CDR3 here is CSASRSAENYEQYF. The CDR3 DNA is TGCAGTGCTAGTAGGTCGGCGGAGAATTACGAGCAGTACTTC.

This clonotype was recorded at least ten times. The chain recombines TRBV2 with TRBJ2-1; D is undetermined. V lost 3 bases, J lost 6 bases, and 12 bases lay in between. The CDR3 sequence is 14 residues long. CDR1 and CDR2 from the germline V gene are SNHLY and FYNNEI. In DNA form, the CDR3 reads TGTGCCAGCAGTGACCTTCTCGTGGGCAATGAGCAGTTCTTC. Translating gives CASSDLLVGNEQFF.

This clonotype was counted only a few times. The chain combines TRBV2 with TRBJ2-7; D gene ambiguous. The CDR3 contains 12 residues. V lost 8 bases and J lost 2, with 10 bases in between. CDR1 SNHLY and CDR2 FYNNEI come from the germline V gene. The CDR3 DNA sequence: TGTGCCAGCTCGGTACCGACCTACGAGCAGTACTTC. This sequence encodes CASSVPTYEQYF.

The rearrangement uses TRBV11-1 and TRBJ2-1, with 14 bases matching TRBD2. Germline CDR1 SGHAT, CDR2 FQDESV (reference sequence). Trimming took 5 bases from V and 6 from J; bases not matched to a gene: 12. CDR3 length: 18 residues. CDR3 region: CASSLTSGGALQVNEQFF. Here the CDR3 DNA reads TGTGCCAGCAGCCTGACTAGCGGGGGGGCCCTACAGGTCAATGAGCAGTTCTTC.

The chain combines TRBV20-1 with TRBJ2-1; 8 nucleotides match TRBD2. V lost 3 bases, J lost 5 bases, and 9 bases stayed unmatched. This CDR3 region has 15 residues. Germline values: CDR1 DFQATT, CDR2 SNEGSKA (reference sequence). The CDR3 region is CSASLPSGLNNEQFF. The CDR3 nucleotides are TGCAGTGCTAGTCTCCCTAGCGGGCTTAACAATGAGCAGTTCTTC.

This chain joins TRBV10-2 and TRBJ2-3, with D perhaps assigned TRBD1 or TRBD2 (5 bases each). V was trimmed by 5 bases and J by 8 bases, leaving 11 bases between them. This CDR3 region has 12 residues. The germline V gene encodes CDR1 WSHSY and CDR2 SAAADI. CDR3 residues: CASSRDQGTQYF. The CDR3, as DNA: TGCGCCAGCAGTCGGGACCAGGGTACGCAGTATTTT.

This clonotype occurred many times. The chain carries TRBV5-1 and TRBJ2-1; D is ambiguous. CDR1 and CDR2 (germline): SGHRS, YFSETQ. CDR3 size: 17 residues. Trimming removed 0 bases from V and 4 bases from J, with 17 bases in between. The CDR3: CASSLVAGPQPYNEQFF. DNA of the CDR3: TGCGCCAGCAGCTTGGTGGCAGGCCCGCAGCCATACAATGAGCAGTTCTTC.

The rearrangement joins TRBV5-6 to TRBJ2-3; TRBD2 agrees at 10 bases. Germline V gene data show CDR1 as SGHDT and CDR2 as YYEEEE. V shed 0 bases and J 4 bases; nucleotides not matched to a gene: 5. The CDR3 is 16 residues long. The CDR3 coding sequence is TGTGCCAGCAGCTTGGGCATAGGACTAGCGGCAGATACGCAGTATTTT. As protein: CASSLGIGLAADTQYF.

This clonotype came up many times. The DNA of the CDR3 is TGTGCCAGCAGTAAACCCTCGGGGCTGAGGAACACTGAAGCTTTCTTT. Translated: CASSKPSGLRNTEAFF. V and J are TRBV12-3 or TRBV12-4 and TRBJ1-1, with D possibly TRBD1 on 5 matching bases. V lost 5 bases and J lost 1, with 17 bases in between. This CDR3 is 16 amino acids long.

This clonotype has at least ten counts. V usage is TRBV10-3 and J usage is TRBJ2-7; 10 bases line up with TRBD2. The junction had 5 bases not matched to a gene; V was cut back by 0 bases and J by 3 bases. The germline CDR1 and CDR2 sequences are ENHRY and SYGVKD. This CDR3 has 16 amino acids. The CDR3: CAISESKGLAIYEQYF. The CDR3 nucleotides are TGTGCCATCAGTGAGTCAAAGGGACTAGCGATCTACGAGCAGTACTTC.

This clonotype was recorded at least ten times. V gene TRBV10-3 combines with J gene TRBJ1-5; D is uncertain. The CDR3 sequence is 13 residues long. The germline CDR1 and CDR2 sequences are ENHRY and SYGVKD. The germline V and J ends were trimmed by 3 bases and 1 base, with 4 bases remaining between them. In DNA form, the CDR3 reads TGTGCCATCAGTGAAGGCAGCAATCAGCCCCAGCATTTT. Translating gives CAISEGSNQPQHF.

This clonotype has more than one count but fewer than ten. In DNA, the CDR3 is TGTGCCAGCAGCTCCGAAAGACTAGCGGGAGGGCCCAAGCAGTATTTT. Translation gives CASSSERLAGGPKQYF. The rearrangement joins TRBV7-2 to TRBJ2-3; 14 bases agree with TRBD2. The junction had 11 bases not matched to a gene; V was cut back by 4 bases and J by 11 bases. The germline gives CDR1 SGHTA, CDR2 FQGNSA. The CDR3 sequence is 16 residues long.

This clonotype was counted between two and nine times. This chain connects TRBV5-1 to TRBJ2-7, with D uncertain. Germline-derived CDR1 and CDR2 are SGHRS and YFSETQ. The germline V and J ends were trimmed by 2 bases and 11 bases, with 14 bases remaining between them. This CDR3 is 12 amino acids long. The CDR3 loop reads CASSFDPAHKYF. CDR3 DNA sequence: TGCGCCAGCAGCTTCGACCCGGCGCATAAGTACTTC.

The chain employs TRBV6-6 and TRBJ2-4; D is unclear. CDR1 is MNHNY, CDR2 SVGAGI, per germline (reference sequence). V was cut by 8 bases and J by 9 bases, with 17 bases left in between. The CDR3 has 13 amino acids. As DNA, the CDR3 is TGTGCCAGCCGGGCGTCGCAATCGGGCATTCAGTACTTC. Protein sequence: CASRASQSGIQYF.

V and J are TRBV28 and TRBJ2-5, with 9 bases aligning to TRBD1. There are 15 residues in the CDR3. The trim removed 5 bases at V and 3 bases at J, leaving 7 bases unmatched. Germline V gene lookup returns CDR1 MDHEN and CDR2 SYDVKM. CDR3 sequence reads: CASSDGTGRKETQYF. The CDR3 coding sequence is TGTGCCAGCAGTGACGGGACAGGGAGAAAAGAGACCCAGTACTTC.

The gene calls are TRBV5-6 and TRBJ2-1; D remains ambiguous. The germline gives CDR1 SGHDT, CDR2 YYEEEE. CDR3 length: 12 amino acids. V gave up 2 bases and J gave up 6 bases, with 6 bases separating them. In DNA form, the CDR3 reads TGTGCCAGCAGCTTAGACCCCAATGAGCAGTTCTTC. Its translation is CASSLDPNEQFF.